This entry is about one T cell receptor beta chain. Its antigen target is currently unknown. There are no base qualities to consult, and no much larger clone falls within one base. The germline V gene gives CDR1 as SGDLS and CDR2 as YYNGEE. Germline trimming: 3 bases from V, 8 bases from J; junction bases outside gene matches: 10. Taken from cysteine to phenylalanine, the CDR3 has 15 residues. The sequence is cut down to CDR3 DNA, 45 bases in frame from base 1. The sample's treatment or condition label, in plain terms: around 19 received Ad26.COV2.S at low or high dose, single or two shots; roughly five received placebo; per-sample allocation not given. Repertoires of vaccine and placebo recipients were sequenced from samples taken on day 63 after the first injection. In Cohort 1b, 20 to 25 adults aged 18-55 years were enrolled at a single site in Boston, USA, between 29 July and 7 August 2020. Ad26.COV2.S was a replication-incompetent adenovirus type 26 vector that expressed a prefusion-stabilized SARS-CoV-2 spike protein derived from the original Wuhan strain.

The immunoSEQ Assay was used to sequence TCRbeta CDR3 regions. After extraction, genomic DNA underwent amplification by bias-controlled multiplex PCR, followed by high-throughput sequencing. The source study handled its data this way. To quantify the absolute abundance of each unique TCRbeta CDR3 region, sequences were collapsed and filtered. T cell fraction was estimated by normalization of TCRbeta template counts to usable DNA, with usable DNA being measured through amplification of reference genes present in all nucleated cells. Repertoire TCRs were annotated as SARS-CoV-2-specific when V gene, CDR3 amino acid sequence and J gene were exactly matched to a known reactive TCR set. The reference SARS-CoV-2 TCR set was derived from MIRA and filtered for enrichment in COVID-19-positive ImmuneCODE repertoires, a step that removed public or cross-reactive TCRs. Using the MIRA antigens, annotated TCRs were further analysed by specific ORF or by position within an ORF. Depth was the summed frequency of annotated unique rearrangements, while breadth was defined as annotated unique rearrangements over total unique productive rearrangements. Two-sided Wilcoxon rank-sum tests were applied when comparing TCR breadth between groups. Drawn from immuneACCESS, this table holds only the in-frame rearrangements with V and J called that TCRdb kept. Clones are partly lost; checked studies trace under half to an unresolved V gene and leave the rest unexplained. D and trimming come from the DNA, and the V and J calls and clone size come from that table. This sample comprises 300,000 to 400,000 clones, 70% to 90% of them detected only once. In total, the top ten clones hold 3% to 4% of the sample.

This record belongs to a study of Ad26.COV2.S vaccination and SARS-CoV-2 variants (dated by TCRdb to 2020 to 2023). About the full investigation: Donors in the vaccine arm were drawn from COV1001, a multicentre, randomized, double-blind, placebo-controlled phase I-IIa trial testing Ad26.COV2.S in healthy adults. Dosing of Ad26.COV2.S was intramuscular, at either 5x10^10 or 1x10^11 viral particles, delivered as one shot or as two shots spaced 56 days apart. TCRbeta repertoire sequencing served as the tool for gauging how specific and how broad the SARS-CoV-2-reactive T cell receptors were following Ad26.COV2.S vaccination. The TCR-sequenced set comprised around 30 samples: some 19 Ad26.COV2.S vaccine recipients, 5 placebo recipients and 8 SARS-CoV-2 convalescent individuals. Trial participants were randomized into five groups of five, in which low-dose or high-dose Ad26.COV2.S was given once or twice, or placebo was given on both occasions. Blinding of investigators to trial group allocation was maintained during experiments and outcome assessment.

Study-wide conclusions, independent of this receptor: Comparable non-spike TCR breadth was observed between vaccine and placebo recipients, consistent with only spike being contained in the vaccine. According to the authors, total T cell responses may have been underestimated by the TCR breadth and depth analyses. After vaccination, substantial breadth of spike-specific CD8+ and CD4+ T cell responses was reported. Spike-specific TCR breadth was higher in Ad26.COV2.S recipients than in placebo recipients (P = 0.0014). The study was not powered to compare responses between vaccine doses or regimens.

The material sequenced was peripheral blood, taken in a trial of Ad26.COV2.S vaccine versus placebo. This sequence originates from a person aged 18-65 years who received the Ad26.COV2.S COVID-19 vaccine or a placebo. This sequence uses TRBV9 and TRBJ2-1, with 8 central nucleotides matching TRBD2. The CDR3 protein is CASSGSGGPYHEQFF. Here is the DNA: TGTGCCAGCAGCGGAAGCGGGGGCCCGTACCATGAGCAGTTCTTC. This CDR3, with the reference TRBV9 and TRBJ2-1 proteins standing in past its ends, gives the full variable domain DSGVTQTPKHLITATGQRVTLRCSPRSGDLSVYWYQQSLDQGLQFLIQYYNGEERAKGNILERFSAQQFPDLHSELNLSSLELGDSALYFCASSGSGGPYHEQFFGPGTRLTVL.